These 10 T cell receptor beta chains share one sample of origin, sequenced in a study of control samples from healthy donors and cancer patients. TCRdb keeps only in-frame clones here, not all; method: immunoSEQ multiplex PCR. The sample has 140,000 to 150,000 clones, 80% to 95% seen once; the top ten hold 5.5% to 7.5%. Sequencing was done on a sample of blood. The source is a man aged 18 to 29 in good health.

Notes on this clone: The same CDR3 can be traced to other DNA sequences in this sample. The chain carries TRBV6-5 and TRBJ2-3; D gene ambiguous. V was cut by 8 bases and J by 2 bases, with 5 bases left in between. Germline loops: CDR1 MNHEY, CDR2 SVGAGI. The CDR3 is made up of 11 amino acids. CDR3 region: CASRTTDTQYF. The CDR3 bases are TGTGCCAGCCGAACCACAGATACGCAGTATTTT.

The chain links TRBV19 to TRBJ1-5; a possible D gene is TRBD1 (5 bases). The length of the CDR3 is 15 residues. Trimming took 3 bases from V and 3 from J, leaving 12 bases between them. The germline V gene encodes CDR1 LNHDA and CDR2 SQIVND (reference sequence). CDR3 coding DNA: TGTGCCAGTAGTATCGGGACGGCAGACAATCAGCCCCAGCATTTT. Protein sequence: CASSIGTADNQPQHF.

The chain links TRBV28 to TRBJ1-5; 7 bases match TRBD1. The germline V gene encodes CDR1 MDHEN and CDR2 SYDVKM. Unmatched junction bases numbered 12, after V lost 6 bases and J lost 7 bases. This CDR3 spans 15 amino acids. CDR3 loop: CASSSDREGGQPQHF. The CDR3 coding sequence is TGTGCCAGCAGCTCAGACAGGGAAGGCGGACAGCCCCAGCATTTT.

The CDR3 region has the DNA TGTGCTTCCGCACCCCATTCAAACAATGAGCAGTTCTTC. Translation gives CASAPHSNNEQFF. The chain has TRBV7-8 and TRBJ2-1; D is unresolved. The germline V gene encodes CDR1 SGHVS and CDR2 FQNEAQ. The CDR3 extends over 13 amino acids.

The chain combines TRBV18 with TRBJ2-1; D is unclear. The CDR3 sequence is 13 residues long. Trimming took 5 bases from V and 7 from J, leaving 12 bases between them. Germline V gene data show CDR1 as KGHSH and CDR2 as LQKENI. In DNA form, the CDR3 reads TGTGCCAGCTCAAGTCCCGGTGGGAATGAGCAGTTCTTC. Protein product: CASSSPGGNEQFF. The full variable domain, rest sourced from reference TRBV18 and TRBJ2-1, is NAGVMQNPRHLVRRRGQEARLRCSPMKGHSHVYWYRQLPEEGLKFMVYLQKENIIDESGMPKERFSAEFPKEGPSILRIQQVVRGDSAAYFCASSSPGGNEQFFGPGTRLTVL.

J is TRBJ2-3 and V is TRBV7-2; TRBD1 agrees at 7 bases. The length of the CDR3 is 14 residues. J lost 4 bases, V lost 5 bases, and 6 bases had no gene match. Looked up from germline, CDR1 is SGHTA and CDR2 is FQGNSA. In DNA form, the CDR3 reads TGTGCCAGCAGCATTAGGGACAGTTCAGATACGCAGTATTTT. As protein: CASSIRDSSDTQYF.

This clone occurred once. The chain links TRBV6-5 to TRBJ1-4; the D is unclear. The germline V and J ends were trimmed by 6 bases and 4 bases, with 6 bases remaining between them. This CDR3 has 12 residues. From germline, CDR1 is MNHEY and CDR2 SVGAGI. CDR3 sequence reads: CASRGINEKLFF. CDR3 DNA: TGTGCCAGCAGGGGTATTAATGAAAAACTGTTTTTT.

V gene TRBV28 combines with J gene TRBJ2-7; D possibly matches TRBD1 or TRBD2 (5 bases each). The CDR3 consists of 15 residues. The germline gives CDR1 MDHEN, CDR2 SYDVKM. The V and J ends lost 3 bases and 3 bases respectively, with 15 bases between them. The CDR3 coding sequence is TGTGCCAGCAGTTTGTCCGGACACGGGGACTACGAGCAGTACTTC. Amino acid sequence: CASSLSGHGDYEQYF.

CDR3 residues: CASSVRWERNTEAFF. DNA of the CDR3: TGTGCCAGCAGCGTACGATGGGAACGGAACACTGAAGCTTTCTTT. The chain joins TRBV9 to TRBJ1-1; D ambiguous. V dropped 1 base and J dropped 1 base, with 11 bases sitting between them. This CDR3 contains 15 residues. The germline V gene encodes CDR1 SGDLS and CDR2 YYNGEE.

This clone showed up just a few times. The rearrangement joins TRBV5-8 to TRBJ2-7; 8 bases fit TRBD1. The CDR3 covers 16 residues. Germline V lookup: CDR1 SGHTS, CDR2 YDEGEE. The ends lost 3 bases at V and 3 bases at J; junction bases unmatched: 11. CDR3 loop: CASSSLNDGQGYEQYF. CDR3 bases: TGTGCCAGCAGCTCCCTCAACGACGGACAGGGCTACGAGCAGTACTTC.